This note documents a single TCR beta chain sequence. This sample is drawn from a study of blood T cell repertoires in COVID-19. V was cut by 5 bases and J by 6 bases, with 14 bases left in between. The germline V gene has CDR1 SGHVS and CDR2 FQNEAQ. CDR3 length: 14 amino acids. Data came from immunoSEQ multiplex PCR; TCRdb stores just in-frame clones and leaves some out. Counted here are over 85,000 clones, around nine tenths occurring once; the ten biggest clones make up 4% to 5%. The gene calls are TRBV7-8 and TRBJ2-1, with D possibly being TRBD2 (6 bases). The sequencing input was peripheral blood. This clonotype was obtained from a human donor with COVID-19, enrolled during active disease. The donor label of this sample is uncertain. CDR3 loop: CASSVGLQPNEQFF. The DNA of the CDR3 is TGTGCCAGCAGCGTGGGACTCCAACCCAATGAGCAGTTCTTC.